The rows below give T cell receptor beta chains drawn from one sample of a study of shared clonotypes between healthy human individuals. Method: immunoSEQ multiplex PCR; TCRdb's copy keeps in-frame clones and lacks some. The repertoire holds about 2.3 million clones, with roughly 93% as singletons. What was sequenced was naive CD4+ T cells from PBMCs. The receptor set was obtained from a man younger than 30 in good health. Some clones in this sample may be carry-over from other donors' samples. Both conserved end residues are part of each CDR3. D genes are given only for firm matches. Size tells how often a clone was seen (once, few, many) or the class of an expanded clone, and some rows leave it out.

cdr3_nt	cdr3_aa	clone_size	v_call	j_call	d_call
TGTGCCACCAGCAGAGAAGGGGTGGGCCAACCAAGTGAGCAGTTCTTC	CATSREGVGQPSEQFF	-	TRBV15	TRBJ2-1	-
TGTGCCAGCACGGCCGGGTGGCGAGAGCTGGAAGCTTTCTTT	CASTAGWRELEAFF	-	TRBV6-1	TRBJ1-1	-
TGTGCCAGCAGCTTACTGGGACAGGGAATAGGGCAGCCCCAGCATTTT	CASSLLGQGIGQPQHF	-	TRBV7-2	TRBJ1-5	TRBD1
TGTGCCAGCAGCCGACCTTTTCGAGAGACCCAGTACTTC	CASSRPFRETQYF	-	TRBV28	TRBJ2-5	-
TGTGCCAGCAGGCCGACAGGGGGCCTCTCCTACGAGCAGTACTTC	CASRPTGGLSYEQYF	-	TRBV14	TRBJ2-7	TRBD1
TGTGCCTGGAATCGAGGACTAGCGGGAGAATACGAGCAGTACTTC	CAWNRGLAGEYEQYF	-	TRBV30	TRBJ2-7	TRBD2
TGTGCCAGCAGCTTAGGTATAGGAATGAACACTGAAGCTTTCTTT	CASSLGIGMNTEAFF	once	TRBV7-2	TRBJ1-1	-
TGCGCCAGCAGTTTCACGGGACAGGGACTGGCCTACGAGCAGTACTTC	CASSFTGQGLAYEQYF	-	TRBV5-1	TRBJ2-7	TRBD1
TGTGCCAGCAGCTTCAGGCCAGGGGTTAACGAGCAGTACTTC	CASSFRPGVNEQYF	-	TRBV5-6	TRBJ2-7	-
TGTGCCAGCAGCCCCTTCTTCGGGGGGATGAACACTGAAGCTTTCTTT	CASSPFFGGMNTEAFF	-	TRBV7-2	TRBJ1-1	-
TGTGCCAGCAGAGGGGGGGAAAACAATGAGCAGTTCTTC	CASRGGENNEQFF	-	TRBV2	TRBJ2-1	-
TGTGCCAGCAGCGTAGTGGGACTACCAGCTGAGACCCAGTACTTC	CASSVVGLPAETQYF	-	TRBV9	TRBJ2-5	TRBD2
TGTGCCAGCAGTTACTTTGGGGACAGGGGCGACTATGGCTACACCTTC	CASSYFGDRGDYGYTF	-	TRBV6-5	TRBJ1-2	TRBD1
TGTGCCAGCAGTTACTCGATGTCGGGGATTGAGCAGTTCTTC	CASSYSMSGIEQFF	-	TRBV6-5	TRBJ2-1	-
TGTGCCAGCAGCCTAGGACTAGCCCTAAGGAGGACAGATACGCAGTATTTT	CASSLGLALRRTDTQYF	once	TRBV9	TRBJ2-3	TRBD2
TGTGCCAGCTCACCGGCGCGACGGGACAGCAAATTGAATACTAACTATGGCTACACCTTC	CASSPARRDSKLNTNYGYTF	-	TRBV18	TRBJ1-2	TRBD1
TGCGCCAGCAGCTTGGACAGTCTAGGCTACACCTTC	CASSLDSLGYTF	-	TRBV5-1	TRBJ1-2	-
TGCGCCAGCAGCCAAGGCCTAGGTCCAGATACGCAGTATTTT	CASSQGLGPDTQYF	-	TRBV4-3	TRBJ2-3	-
TGTGCCAGCGCGCGCGGGCGGGGAGTTAGTGAGCAGTACTTC	CASARGRGVSEQYF	-	TRBV2	TRBJ2-7	-
TGCGCCAGCAGCTTACTAGCGGGCCACCAAGAGACCCAGTACTTC	CASSLLAGHQETQYF	-	TRBV5-1	TRBJ2-5	TRBD2
TGCGCCAGCAGCCAAGAAAGCGCCAGGGGGCGATTTCCGTACCAAAACATTCAGTACTTC	CASSQESARGRFPYQNIQYF	-	TRBV4-1	TRBJ2-4	TRBD1
TGTGCCAGCATCACGAAAACCCGGCCCGGACGAGAGGCTTTCTTT	CASITKTRPGREAFF	-	TRBV28	TRBJ1-1	-
TGTGCCAGCAGCCCCAGACTAGCAGAAACCGGGGAGCTGTTTTTT	CASSPRLAETGELFF	-	TRBV9	TRBJ2-2	TRBD2
TGTGCCAGCACACAAGGGGGGGGAAACACCATATATTTT	CASTQGGGNTIYF	-	TRBV28	TRBJ1-3	-
TGCAGTGCTAGAGTTGAAACTGAAGCTTTCTTT	CSARVETEAFF	once	TRBV20-1	TRBJ1-1	-
TGTGCCAGCAGCTTACTGATGAACACTGAAGCTTTCTTT	CASSLLMNTEAFF	-	TRBV7-3	TRBJ1-1	-
TGTGCCAGCAGCCCCATGGTAGCGGGAGGGCTCGAGCAGTACTTC	CASSPMVAGGLEQYF	once	TRBV7-9	TRBJ2-7	TRBD2
TGCGCCAGCAGCCGTGACAGGGCCAACGAGCAGTACTTC	CASSRDRANEQYF	-	TRBV5-1	TRBJ2-7	TRBD1
TGTGCCAGCAGTTACACCCGGGCCTTACGAGGCGAGCAGTACTTC	CASSYTRALRGEQYF	-	TRBV6-5	TRBJ2-7	-